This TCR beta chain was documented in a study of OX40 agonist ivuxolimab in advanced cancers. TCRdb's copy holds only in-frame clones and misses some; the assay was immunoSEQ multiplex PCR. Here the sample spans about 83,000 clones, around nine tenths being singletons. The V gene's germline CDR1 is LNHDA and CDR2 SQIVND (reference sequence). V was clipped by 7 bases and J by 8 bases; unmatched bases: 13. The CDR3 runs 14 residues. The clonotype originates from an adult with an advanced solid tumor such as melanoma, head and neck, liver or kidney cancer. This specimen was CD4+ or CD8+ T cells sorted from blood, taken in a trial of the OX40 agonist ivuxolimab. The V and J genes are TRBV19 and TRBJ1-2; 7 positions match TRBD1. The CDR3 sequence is CASNPTGIGGGYTF. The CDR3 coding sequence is TGTGCCAGTAACCCGACAGGGATAGGCGGGGGCTACACCTTC.